The 18 T cell receptor beta chains given below trace back to one sample, sequenced in a study of memory CD4+ T cells and cytomegalovirus serostatus. Single viable CD3+CD4+CD8-CD45RO+ cells were sorted as the memory CD4+ T cells. Profiling relied on immunoSEQ multiplex PCR, and the TCRdb table lists in-frame clones only, not all of them. The sample holds some 52,000 clones, more than 70% seen once. The sample taken for sequencing was memory CD4+ T cells from blood. The receptor source for this set is an adult in good health and CMV-seropositive.

The J gene is TRBJ2-1, the V gene TRBV7-8; TRBD1 agrees at 8 bases. The V gene's germline CDR1 is SGHVS and CDR2 FQNEAQ. This CDR3 comprises 17 residues. Trimming removed 5 bases from V and 8 bases from J; junction bases left unmatched: 17. The CDR3 nucleotides read TGTGCCAGCAGCCGGACTGTCTCAGGGGGCTCAGGGTATGAGCAGTTCTTC. Translating gives CASSRTVSGGSGYEQFF.

This chain uses TRBV19 with TRBJ2-5; D is unclear. Germline values: CDR1 LNHDA, CDR2 SQIVND (reference sequence). The length of the CDR3 is 15 residues. V was shortened by 3 bases and J by 1 base, with 12 bases between the two germline ends. The CDR3 is CASSMVRTAQETQYF. The DNA of the CDR3 is TGTGCCAGTAGTATGGTCCGGACGGCCCAAGAGACCCAGTACTTC. The entire variable domain, with the rest obtained from reference TRBV19 and TRBJ2-5, is as follows: DGGITQSPKYLFRKEGQNVTLSCEQNLNHDAMYWYRQDPGQGLRLIYYSQIVNDFQKGDIAEGYSVSREKKESFPLTVTSAQKNPTAFYLCASSMVRTAQETQYFGPGTRLLVL.

This chain links TRBV6-1 with TRBJ1-6; D is unresolved. Germline V gene sequence: CDR1 MNHNS, CDR2 SASEGT. V shed 2 bases and J shed 5 bases, with 10 bases lying between them. This CDR3 contains 15 residues. The CDR3 protein is CASSENRRDNSPLHF. As DNA, the CDR3 is TGTGCCAGCAGTGAAAACCGTAGGGATAATTCACCCCTCCACTTT.

The genes are TRBV11-2 and TRBJ1-1; the match to TRBD1 covers 8 bases. This CDR3 is built from 14 residues. V lost 5 bases and J lost 5; bases outside the gene matches: 7. CDR1 SGHAT and CDR2 FQNNGV come from the germline V gene. The CDR3 DNA reads TGTGCCAGCAGCCGACAGGGGAGGGAGACTGAAGCTTTCTTT. Protein: CASSRQGRETEAFF.

The chain couples TRBV21-1 to TRBJ2-3; the table gives TRBD2 as D, unverified against the DNA. TRBV21-1 is tagged as a pseudogene. The CDR3 covers 21 residues. The CDR3 bases are TGTGCCAGCAGCAAAGGAAGGACTAGCGGGCTGGGGGAATGTAGCACAGATACGCAGTATTTT. Translation: CASSKGRTSGLGECSTDTQYF.

CDR3 loop: CASSLRQLNYGYTF. CDR3 coding DNA: TGTGCCAGCAGCTTAAGGCAACTTAACTATGGCTACACCTTC. The genes are TRBV11-2 and TRBJ1-2; unclear D gene. Germline V gives CDR1 SGHAT, CDR2 FQNNGV. The CDR3 runs 14 residues. V shed 2 bases and J shed 1 base, with 8 bases lying between them.

The rearrangement uses TRBV7-6 and TRBJ2-7; perhaps TRBD1 as D (6 bases). Trimming removed 5 bases at V and 4 bases at J, with 18 bases between. The CDR3 covers 15 residues. The V gene's germline CDR1 is SGHVS and CDR2 FNYEAQ. CDR3 protein: CASSRYGQTQYEQYF. CDR3 sequence (DNA): TGTGCCAGCAGCCGATACGGACAGACCCAATACGAGCAGTACTTC.

This rearrangement joins TRBV30 to TRBJ2-3; 8 positions match TRBD1. Germline V gene sequence: CDR1 GTSNPN, CDR2 SVGIG (reference sequence). Germline trimming cut 0 bases from V and 4 bases from J; bases unmatched to any gene: 6. The CDR3 consists of 15 residues. The CDR3 DNA is TGTGCCTGGAGTGTACGGGGACAGGCCTCAGATACGCAGTATTTT. Translation: CAWSVRGQASDTQYF.

V is TRBV2 and J is TRBJ2-5, with D tentatively TRBD1 or TRBD2 (7 bases each). The V gene lost 3 bases and the J gene lost 14 bases, with 16 bases spanning the gap. The CDR3 is made up of 12 amino acids. Germline lookup yields CDR1 SNHLY and CDR2 FYNNEI. The CDR3 sequence is CASSDRGRGPYF. CDR3 DNA sequence: TGTGCCAGCAGTGACCGTGGGAGGGGGCCCTACTTC.

The CDR3 region has the DNA TGTGCCAGCAGTGTCGGGACAGGGAACTATGGCTACACCTTC. It encodes CASSVGTGNYGYTF. J is TRBJ1-2 and V is TRBV27, with 9 bases fitting TRBD1. The ends lost 5 bases at V and 2 bases at J; junction bases unmatched: 3. The germline CDR1 and CDR2 sequences are MNHEY and SMNVEV (reference sequence). CDR3 length: 14 amino acids.

This chain joins TRBV9 and TRBJ1-3, with a tentative D call TRBD1 (6 bases). The germline V gene encodes CDR1 SGDLS and CDR2 YYNGEE. This CDR3 is 16 amino acids long. Trimming took off 2 bases at V and 2 bases at J, with 14 bases between the two ends. The CDR3 reads CASSVNLHRAGNTIYF. CDR3 sequence (DNA): TGTGCCAGCAGCGTCAACTTACACAGGGCTGGAAACACCATATATTTT.

This clone was observed once. V usage is TRBV5-1 and J usage is TRBJ1-2, with D perhaps matching TRBD1 (5 bases). This CDR3 is built from 16 residues. V was cut by 0 bases and J by 1 base, with 13 bases left in between. Germline V CDR1 and CDR2: SGHRS, YFSETQ. The DNA for the CDR3 is TGCGCCAGCAGCTTGGAAGGGGCAAGCCTTAACTATGGCTACACCTTC. Amino acids: CASSLEGASLNYGYTF. Full variable domain (rest looked up from reference TRBV5-1 and TRBJ1-2): KAGVTQTPRYLIKTRGQQVTLSCSPISGHRSVSWYQQTPGQGLQFLFEYFSETQRNKGNFPGRFSGRQFSNSRSEMNVSTLELGDSALYLCASSLEGASLNYGYTFGSGTRLTVV.

The chain uses TRBV29-1 and TRBJ2-7; D might be TRBD1 (6 bases). The germline V and J ends were trimmed by 5 bases and 2 bases, with 10 bases remaining between them. Germline V gene lookup returns CDR1 SQVTM and CDR2 ANQGSEA. CDR3 size: 12 residues. DNA for the CDR3: TGCAGCGTTATTACAGGGCCCTACGAGCAGTACTTC. Encoded protein: CSVITGPYEQYF.

The chain uses TRBV7-3 and TRBJ1-1, with D unresolved. The V end was cut by 3 bases, the J end by 1 base, with 12 bases between. The CDR3 contains 15 residues. The germline gives CDR1 SGHTA, CDR2 FQGTGA. As DNA, the CDR3 is TGTGCCAGCAGCTTGTCCCCTCCGGGGAACACTGAAGCTTTCTTT. It specifies CASSLSPPGNTEAFF.

The chain has TRBV7-9 and TRBJ2-3; 9 bases are a match to TRBD2. V dropped 1 base and J dropped 4; count of bases not matched to a gene: 6. Per germline, CDR1 SEHNR and CDR2 FQNEAQ (reference sequence). CDR3 length: 16 residues. The CDR3 DNA follows: TGTGCCAGCAGCTTAGTTGGCGGGAGGGCTGCAGATACGCAGTATTTT. Its translation is CASSLVGGRAADTQYF.

The J gene is TRBJ2-1, the V gene TRBV6-5; 11 bases fit TRBD2. The CDR3 has 15 amino acids. Per the germline V gene, CDR1 is MNHEY and CDR2 is SVGAGI. Unmatched junction bases numbered 6, after V lost 4 bases and J lost 7 bases. The CDR3 DNA follows: TGTGCCAGCAGTTCGCTAGCGGGGGGCCGAAATGAGCAGTTCTTC. Amino acids: CASSSLAGGRNEQFF.

This sequence joins TRBV29-1 and TRBJ2-1, with TRBD2 identical over 11 bases. The length of the CDR3 is 14 residues. The V gene's germline CDR1 is SQVTM and CDR2 ANQGSEA. Trimming removed 6 bases from V and 2 bases from J; junction bases left unmatched: 3. This CDR3 is CSVDSGGAYNEQFF. Written as DNA, the CDR3 is TGCAGCGTCGATAGCGGGGGGGCCTACAATGAGCAGTTCTTC.

The sample holds a few counts of this clone. This sequence joins TRBV13 and TRBJ2-2; 14 bases agree with TRBD2. CDR3 length: 16 residues. Losses at the gene ends were 5 bases for V and 8 bases for J; bases not matched to a gene: 7. In germline, CDR1 is PRHDT, CDR2 FYEKMQ (reference sequence). The CDR3 nucleotides are TGTGCCAGCAGCATACGACTAGCGGGAGGGCTAGGGGAGCTGTTTTTT. Protein sequence: CASSIRLAGGLGELFF. The full variable domain, in which reference TRBV13 and TRBJ2-2 provide the parts outside the CDR3, is AAGVIQSPRHLIKEKRETATLKCYPIPRHDTVYWYQQGPGQDPQFLISFYEKMQSDKGSIPDRFSAQQFSDYHSELNMSSLELGDSALYFCASSIRLAGGLGELFFGEGSRLTVL.